This T cell receptor beta chain was profiled in a study of T-cell reconstitution after alpha-beta-depleted transplantation in children. This CDR3 spans 13 amino acids. V lost 3 bases, J lost 5 bases, and 10 bases lay in between. This clonotype was picked up a small number of times. Construction of the TCRbeta library involved unique molecular identifiers. TCRdb reprocessed the PCR reads with MiXCR, giving one entry per CDR3 protein. The data hold 300,000 to 350,000 distinct CDR3 sequences, with 15% to 20% observed a single time. This clonotype originated in a male patient between 2 and 10 years old who had a stem cell transplant for acute lymphoblastic leukemia, so the T cells may come from the graft donor. The sequencing here drew on PBMCs, mostly from graft donor cells, taken 360 days after TCRalphabeta/CD19-depleted stem cell transplant. The chain has TRBV12-3 or TRBV12-4 and TRBJ2-5; D is ambiguous. CDR3 amino acids: CASSFFRSETQYF. Written as DNA, the CDR3 is TGTGCCAGCAGTTTTTTTAGATCGGAGACCCAGTACTTC.